These 19 T cell receptor beta chains came from one sample sequenced in a study of human T cells and chemical hapten exposure. TCRdb itself ran the RACE reads through MiXCR, one entry per CDR3 protein. The sample lists about 260,000 distinct CDR3 sequences; about 9% were seen once. Time point described: pre-sensitization, week 0. The treatment here: therapeutic diphenylcyclopropenone sensitization with weekly scalp DPC. The material was whole blood, obtained in connection with sensitization to the hapten diphenylcyclopropenone (DPC). The origin of the receptors is a woman between 40 and 55 years old with alopecia areata. Some clones in this sample may be carry-over from other donors' samples.

This clonotype was counted many times. CDR3 region: CASSPVGDTQYF. The CDR3 DNA reads as TGTGCCAGCTCACCGGTGGGAGATACGCAGTATTTT. The chain has TRBV18 and TRBJ2-3, with D uncertain. Germline loops: CDR1 KGHSH, CDR2 LQKENI. The CDR3 contains 12 residues. Trimming left V 3 bases short and J 5 bases short, with 6 bases between.

The gene calls are TRBV27 and TRBJ2-1; 9 nucleotides match TRBD1. V was clipped by 4 bases and J by 6 bases; unmatched bases: 7. Germline V gene sequence: CDR1 MNHEY, CDR2 SMNVEV (reference sequence). The length of the CDR3 is 15 residues. DNA of the CDR3: TGTGCCAGCAGTTGGCCGGGACAGGGAGGCAATGAGCAGTTCTTC. Amino acids: CASSWPGQGGNEQFF.

This clonotype was seen repeatedly, ten times or more. This sequence joins TRBV29-1 and TRBJ2-7; tentative D call: TRBD1 (6 bases). The germline V and J ends were trimmed by 6 bases and 5 bases, with 17 bases remaining between them. Germline CDR1 and CDR2: SQVTM and ANQGSEA. The CDR3 length is 13 residues. The CDR3 sequence is CSVSHRVDDEQYF. CDR3 nucleotides: TGCAGCGTCTCGCACAGGGTAGATGACGAGCAGTACTTC.

The sample holds a few counts of this clonotype. J is TRBJ2-7 and V is TRBV27, with 14 positions matching TRBD2. J lost 6 bases, V lost 5 bases, and 6 bases had no gene match. Per the germline V gene, CDR1 is MNHEY and CDR2 is SMNVEV (reference sequence). The CDR3 length is 15 residues. CDR3 residues: CASSLGLAGVSEQYF. The DNA of the CDR3 is TGTGCCAGCAGTCTGGGACTAGCGGGAGTAAGCGAGCAGTACTTC.

This clonotype occurred a few times. CDR3 residues: CSAEEGRNTGELFF. The CDR3 region has the DNA TGCAGTGCCGAGGAGGGCCGGAACACCGGGGAGCTGTTTTTT. The rearrangement links TRBV20-1 to TRBJ2-2, with a weak D call TRBD2 (6 bases). V was pared by 6 bases and J by 1 base, with 12 bases between. The CDR3 sequence is 14 residues long. Germline lookup yields CDR1 DFQATT and CDR2 SNEGSKA (reference sequence).

In this sample, this clonotype turned up a few times. The gene calls are TRBV5-8 and TRBJ1-1, with D hard to call. Trimming removed 4 bases from V and 0 bases from J, with 19 bases in between. There are 17 residues in the CDR3. Germline loops: CDR1 SGHTS, CDR2 YDEGEE. CDR3: CASSPSHLMGLNTEAFF. Here the CDR3 DNA reads TGTGCCAGCAGCCCGTCACACCTGATGGGGTTGAACACTGAAGCTTTCTTT.

The genes are TRBV15 and TRBJ1-5; D remains unclear. The CDR3 extends over 14 amino acids. The germline gives CDR1 LNHNV, CDR2 YYDKDF (reference sequence). V lost 3 bases and J 5 bases, leaving 11 bases between the germline ends. CDR3 in amino acids: CATSRDLLDQPQHF. The CDR3 DNA follows: TGTGCCACCAGCAGGGACTTACTCGATCAGCCCCAGCATTTT.

This clonotype occurred a few times. This sequence joins TRBV2 and TRBJ1-4, with D perhaps TRBD1 (6 bases). The ends were cut back, 9 bases at V and 8 bases at J, with 16 bases in the middle. CDR3 length: 13 amino acids. The germline CDR1 and CDR2 sequences are SNHLY and FYNNEI. The CDR3 protein is CASQQGVGEKLFF. DNA for the CDR3: TGTGCCAGTCAACAGGGAGTCGGAGAAAAACTGTTTTTT.

This sequence joins TRBV20-1 and TRBJ2-7; TRBD2 agrees at 8 bases. The CDR3 totals 16 residues. The junction had 9 bases not matched to a gene; V was cut back by 0 bases and J by 2 bases. Germline CDR1 DFQATT, CDR2 SNEGSKA (reference sequence). The CDR3 is CSARDPGGAATYEQYF. The CDR3 DNA is TGCAGTGCTAGAGATCCCGGGGGGGCGGCGACCTACGAGCAGTACTTC.

The chain is built from TRBV29-1 and TRBJ1-5; 9 bases are a match to TRBD1. Germline V gene sequence: CDR1 SQVTM, CDR2 ANQGSEA. CDR3 length: 13 amino acids. Unmatched junction bases numbered 5, after V lost 4 bases and J lost 7 bases. Written as DNA, the CDR3 is TGCAGCGTTGCACAGGGGGCAAGGCAGCCCCAGCATTTT. This codes for CSVAQGARQPQHF.

This chain connects TRBV6-2 or TRBV6-3 to TRBJ2-1; 13 positions agree with TRBD2. Looked up from germline, CDR1 is MNHEY and CDR2 is SVGEGT. J gave up 0 bases and V 2 bases, and 7 bases lay outside the gene matches. The CDR3 consists of 19 residues. The CDR3 spells CASSYRPRTSGGSYNEQFF. CDR3 coding DNA: TGTGCCAGCAGTTACCGCCCGCGGACTAGCGGGGGCTCCTACAATGAGCAGTTCTTC.

This clonotype was observed at least ten times. The rearrangement joins TRBV7-2 to TRBJ2-3; D is unresolved. Germline assignment: CDR1 SGHTA and CDR2 FQGNSA. This CDR3 is built from 12 residues. Trimming left V 5 bases short and J 6 bases short, with 9 bases between. CDR3 in DNA: TGTGCCAGCAGCCCCACGCAGGATACGCAGTATTTT. Protein product: CASSPTQDTQYF.

This clonotype was seen repeatedly, ten times or more. The V and J genes are TRBV20-1 and TRBJ2-7; TRBD1 matches at 7 bases. J lost 2 bases, V lost 1 base, and 11 bases had no gene match. The CDR3 length is 16 residues. Germline-derived CDR1 and CDR2 are DFQATT and SNEGSKA (reference sequence). DNA for the CDR3: TGCAGTGCTAGAGGGACATTGGGACAGTCCCCCTACGAGCAGTACTTC. This encodes CSARGTLGQSPYEQYF.

This clonotype was found a few times. The chain joins TRBV20-1 to TRBJ2-3; 8 nucleotides agree with TRBD2. From germline, CDR1 is DFQATT and CDR2 SNEGSKA (reference sequence). The CDR3 contains 19 residues. Trimming removed 1 base from V and 0 bases from J; junction bases left unmatched: 15. The CDR3 DNA is TGCAGTGCTAGAGTTGGGAAGATTATAGCGGGATCTAGCACAGATACGCAGTATTTT. The encoded protein is CSARVGKIIAGSSTDTQYF.

The sample holds a few counts of this clonotype. The chain employs TRBV5-1 and TRBJ2-7; D may be TRBD2 (6 bases). Germline loops: CDR1 SGHRS, CDR2 YFSETQ. CDR3 size: 15 residues. Trimming removed 6 bases from V and 0 bases from J, with 16 bases in between. As DNA, the CDR3 is TGCGCCAGCAAGGTTATCGGGGGTCCCTCCTACGAGCAGTACTTC. Translating gives CASKVIGGPSYEQYF. The whole variable domain, remainder taken from reference TRBV5-1 and TRBJ2-7, is KAGVTQTPRYLIKTRGQQVTLSCSPISGHRSVSWYQQTPGQGLQFLFEYFSETQRNKGNFPGRFSGRQFSNSRSEMNVSTLELGDSALYLCASKVIGGPSYEQYFGPGTRLTVT.

The chain recombines TRBV12-3 or TRBV12-4 with TRBJ2-3; 7 bases align to TRBD2. This CDR3 has 14 residues. V lost 1 base, J lost 9 bases, and 7 bases stayed unmatched. Here the CDR3 reads CASSLDGGMGTQYF. The DNA for the CDR3 is TGTGCCAGCAGTTTAGACGGGGGGATGGGGACGCAGTATTTT.

The chain recombines TRBV6-6 with TRBJ2-5; D is perhaps TRBD2 (6 bases). V was cut by 7 bases and J by 1 base, with 10 bases left in between. This CDR3 is built from 13 residues. Germline loops: CDR1 MNHNY, CDR2 SVGAGI (reference sequence). CDR3 region: CASKISGQETQYF. The CDR3 nucleotides are TGTGCCAGCAAAATTAGCGGCCAAGAGACCCAGTACTTC.

Only a few counts were recorded for this clonotype. V usage is TRBV7-8 and J usage is TRBJ1-1, with D unclear. Trimming pared 2 bases from V and 11 bases from J, leaving 21 bases between. The CDR3 loop spans 15 amino acids. Germline-derived CDR1 and CDR2 are SGHVS and FQNEAQ. CDR3 sequence reads: CASSLLSGFFAPAFF. As DNA, the CDR3 is TGTGCCAGCAGCTTACTCAGTGGATTCTTCGCTCCGGCTTTCTTT.

This clonotype appeared a few times. J is TRBJ2-7 and V is TRBV29-1, with D uncertain. The CDR3 spans 14 residues. Trimming shortened V by 5 bases and J by 7 bases, and 21 bases separated the two germline ends. The germline gives CDR1 SQVTM, CDR2 ANQGSEA. The CDR3 sequence: CSVWSPLVGREQYF. In nucleotides, the CDR3 is TGCAGCGTTTGGAGTCCCCTGGTTGGGCGAGAGCAGTACTTC.